This T cell receptor (beta chain) stems from a study of Graves' ophthalmopathy and Graves' hyperthyroidism. Whole-study context: Prior to any treatment, peripheral blood was collected at the time of initial diagnosis.

The sequenced template was RNA, covering the TCR beta CDR3 region. After a first-round RT-PCR with HTBI primers, a second-round multiplex PCR was run. TCRdb independently ran MiXCR on the multiplex PCR reads; one entry per CDR3 protein. The sample has almost 750,000 distinct CDR3 sequences; 35% to 50% are singletons. General study points: Cross-validated, the 13-signature model showed 87.88%/81.08% sensitivity/specificity, and 80%/75% in the test set.

Points on this clonotype: Its cognate antigen is unknown.

For donors with ophthalmopathy, the disease showed moderate-to-severe activity, reached CAS ≥3 and NOSPECS ≥4, and had lasted under 3 months. This TCR came from an adult man with Graves' ophthalmopathy. Material for sequencing was peripheral blood.

The CDR3 DNA follows: TGTGCCACCAGGGGCAGTAGCGGGGCCGGGGAGCTGTTTTTT. Translated, it gives CATRGSSGAGELFF. V is TRBV24-1 and J is TRBJ2-2, with 8 nucleotides matching TRBD2. The V and J ends lost 7 bases and 6 bases, in that order; junction bases with no gene match: 6. Germline V CDR1 and CDR2: KGHDR, SFDVKD. The CDR3 spans 14 residues.